These 13 T cell receptor beta chains were sequenced from one sample in a study of control samples from healthy donors and cancer patients (dated by TCRdb to about 2020). The library was generated by the immunoSEQ multiplex PCR assay. Imported from immuneACCESS, the table was reduced by TCRdb to in-frame sequences with V and J called. These copies leave out some clones; in studies compared against another copy, an unresolved V gene accounts for under half, and the cause of the remainder is not known. Within this sample are over 65,000 clones, with less than 90% of them counted one time only. 9.5% to 10% of the sample rests with the top ten. Sequencing was done on a sample of PBMCs. All receptors derive from a woman in her forties or fifties with colorectal cancer.

This sequence joins TRBV7-9 and TRBJ1-1, with D possibly being TRBD1 (5 bases). V lost 1 base to trimming and J lost 1 base, with 13 bases between them. Germline CDR1 SEHNR, CDR2 FQNEAQ (reference sequence). The CDR3 contains 16 residues. Here the CDR3 DNA reads TGTGCCAGCAGCTTAGACGGGGGGGACTGGAACACTGAAGCTTTCTTT. This sequence encodes CASSLDGGDWNTEAFF.

This sequence joins TRBV12-5 and TRBJ2-3, with 7 bases identical to TRBD1. The CDR3 consists of 15 residues. Trimming took 4 bases from V and 0 from J; bases not matched to a gene: 4. Per germline, CDR1 LGHNT and CDR2 FRNRAP. The CDR3 nucleotides read TGTGCTAGTGGTTCGGGACAGACTAGCACAGATACGCAGTATTTT. Its translation is CASGSGQTSTDTQYF.

The rearrangement joins TRBV5-1 to TRBJ2-2, with TRBD2 identical over 7 bases. The CDR3 is made up of 15 amino acids. Germline CDR1 and CDR2: SGHRS and YFSETQ. V lost 6 bases, J lost 5 bases, and 10 bases stayed unmatched. This chain's CDR3 is CASKSPGLITGELFF. DNA of the CDR3: TGCGCCAGCAAGTCCCCGGGACTAATTACCGGGGAGCTGTTTTTT.

The genes are TRBV9 and TRBJ2-1, with D possibly being TRBD2 (6 bases). The V gene's germline CDR1 is SGDLS and CDR2 YYNGEE. The CDR3 is 14 amino acids. The V gene lost 0 bases and the J gene lost 12 bases, with 16 bases spanning the gap. Here the CDR3 reads CASSVASVPGWQFF. As DNA, the CDR3 is TGTGCCAGCAGCGTAGCTAGCGTCCCGGGGTGGCAGTTCTTC.

V is TRBV19 and J is TRBJ2-3, with TRBD2 identical over 10 bases. This CDR3 is built from 14 residues. Losses at the gene ends were 10 bases for V and 0 bases for J; bases not matched to a gene: 4. Germline V gene data show CDR1 as LNHDA and CDR2 as SQIVND (reference sequence). CDR3 amino acids: CATRTSGSTDTQYF. The CDR3 coding sequence is TGTGCCACCCGGACTAGCGGTAGCACAGATACGCAGTATTTT.

This CDR3 reads CASPRTVNTEAFF. The CDR3 bases are TGTGCCAGCCCCAGGACGGTGAACACTGAAGCTTTCTTT. This chain uses TRBV6-5 with TRBJ1-1; no reliable D call. Trimming left V 8 bases short and J 0 bases short, with 10 bases between. This CDR3 spans 13 amino acids. Germline lookup yields CDR1 MNHEY and CDR2 SVGAGI.

This clone was counted only a few times. V and J are TRBV5-4 and TRBJ1-1; D is unresolved. Trimming stripped 2 bases from V and 0 bases from J, with 11 bases between. The CDR3 loop spans 15 amino acids. Germline CDR1 SGHNT, CDR2 YYREEE (reference sequence). Here the CDR3 DNA reads TGTGCCAGCAGCTTCCAAGACGGCATGAACACTGAAGCTTTCTTT. Amino acid sequence: CASSFQDGMNTEAFF.

The chain joins TRBV5-5 to TRBJ2-7; maybe TRBD2 (7 bases). Trimming took off 1 base at V and 2 bases at J, with 13 bases between the two ends. This CDR3 has 15 residues. The germline V gene has CDR1 SGHKS and CDR2 YYEKEE (reference sequence). The CDR3 protein is CASSLRGGDPYEQYV. DNA of the CDR3: TGTGCCAGCAGCTTGAGAGGGGGGGACCCCTACGAGCAGTACGTC.

The J gene is TRBJ1-2, the V gene TRBV28, with TRBD1 as a possible D gene (5 bases). CDR3 length: 12 residues. Trimming left V 5 bases short and J 2 bases short, with 6 bases between. Germline V gives CDR1 MDHEN, CDR2 SYDVKM. This chain's CDR3 is CASSRDNYGYTF. Written as DNA, the CDR3 is TGTGCCAGCAGTCGGGACAACTATGGCTACACCTTC.

V gene TRBV20-1 combines with J gene TRBJ2-7; TRBD2 aligns across 7 bases. There are 12 residues in the CDR3. CDR1 DFQATT and CDR2 SNEGSKA come from the germline V gene (reference sequence). V gave up 3 bases and J gave up 6 bases; unmatched junction bases: 5. CDR3 nucleotides: TGCAGTGCTAGTCGGGACTACTTCGAGCAGTACGTC. Protein product: CSASRDYFEQYV.

This clone was counted between two and nine times. This sequence joins TRBV27 and TRBJ1-3; possible D gene TRBD1, 6 bases. The CDR3 spans 15 residues. CDR1 is MNHEY and CDR2 is SMNVEV in the germline V gene (reference sequence). V gave up 4 bases and J gave up 0 bases, with 10 bases separating them. The CDR3 nucleotides read TGTGCCAGCAGTTCACAGGGAAACTCTGGAAACACCATATATTTT. Translation: CASSSQGNSGNTIYF.

The chain is built from TRBV7-9 and TRBJ2-6; TRBD2 matches at 7 bases. The trim removed 2 bases at V and 1 base at J, leaving 8 bases unmatched. The CDR3 runs to 18 residues. Germline V gives CDR1 SEHNR, CDR2 FQNEAQ (reference sequence). In DNA form, the CDR3 reads TGTGCCAGCAGCTTACAGGCGGGGGATTCATCTGGGGCCAACGTCCTGACTTTC. Translation: CASSLQAGDSSGANVLTF.

The chain employs TRBV7-9 and TRBJ1-1; D call uncertain. Trimming took 2 bases from V and 1 from J, leaving 14 bases between them. Germline loops: CDR1 SEHNR, CDR2 FQNEAQ (reference sequence). The CDR3 totals 16 residues. The CDR3 DNA is TGTGCCAGCAGCTTAAGGCCCGGGTCAGGGAACACTGAAGCTTTCTTT. Translating it yields CASSLRPGSGNTEAFF.